This T cell receptor beta chain was recovered during a study of graft-versus-host responses after intestinal transplantation (dated by TCRdb to the early 2020s). Broadly, across the study: The transplants that recipients received were multivisceral, liver-intestinal, or isolated intestinal. A peak of at least 4% donor T cells among recipient peripheral blood mononuclear cells was the definition used for donor T cell macrochimerism. Every recipient was given anti-thymocyte globulin induction, then maintenance tacrolimus and steroids for about 3 years. Samples from a few later patients were sequenced in-house on an Illumina MiSeq with MiXCR processing rather than by the commercial service. Bulk TCR-beta CDR3 sequencing was used to track graft-versus-host and host-versus-graft alloreactive T cell clones in the graft, circulation and bone marrow after intestinal transplantation. The cohort enrolled approximately 24 intestinal transplant recipients including one retransplant, and a few patients lacking pretransplant specimens were excluded. Alloreactive clones were identified by sequencing pre-transplant mixed lymphocyte reaction products and comparing them with unstimulated pre-transplant donor and recipient T cells. Findings and caveats that apply to the study as a whole: High GvH to HvG T cell clonal ratios were observed in the allografts of patients with donor T cell macrochimerism. Early after transplant, declines in HvG clones were associated with peak levels of circulating GvH clones. GvH clones were detected in recipient bone marrow, and some of these GvH clones were observed earlier in ileal mucosa or blood, consistent with an intestinal mucosal origin. Conclusions were limited by the relatively low number and heterogeneity of intestinal transplant patients.

About this clone: What this receptor recognizes is not known. No base quality information exists; no much larger clone differs at one position.

The germline V gene yields SGHTA for CDR1 and FQGTGA for CDR2. V trim: 3 bases; J trim: 5 bases; unmatched bases: 6. The CDR3, from cysteine to phenylalanine, totals 14 residues. Only the CDR3 DNA is retained, 42 bases long and in frame from the first base. Blood samples were collected up to 4 times in the first month after transplant and then at least monthly when available. Receptors were amplified or captured by the immunoSEQ multiplex PCR assay. High-throughput TCR-beta CDR3 sequencing of genomic DNA from most patients was performed by Adaptive Biotechnologies. In the original analysis: Adaptive's ImmunoSEQ software supplied the TCR sequencing data for 15 to 20 patients, while MiXCR and VDJtools were used to process three other patients. CDR3 nucleotide sequences shared between donor and recipient were removed because their origin could not be assigned. To be classed as alloreactive, a clone needed at least 2-fold expansion over unstimulated cells and a minimum CFSE-low frequency of 0.002% (template counts) or 0.001% (read counts). Clones were considered mappable if detected in sequenced pre-transplant spleen, lymph node, or MLR CFSE-low populations of the donor or recipient. Cumulative frequency of alloreactive clones was calculated as a percentage of all sequences weighted by copy number. TCRdb holds this immuneACCESS table with in-frame rearrangements only. Some clones are missing; in checked studies, unresolved V genes explain under half, and the rest has no known cause. Clone size and the V and J calls come from that table; the DNA yielded D and trimming. This sample holds more than 4,500 clones; approximately 75% were observed only once. The ten largest account for 35% to 40% of the sample.

The sequence was collected from a human patient who received an intestinal transplant, so some T cells may come from the graft donor. Here the sequenced sample was PBMCs, taken around 76 weeks after intestinal transplant. The chain employs TRBV7-3 and TRBJ2-7; TRBD1 aligns with 8 central bases. The DNA reads TGTGCCAGCAGCTTCCGCCGACAGGGGCACGAGCAGTACTTC. Its protein is CASSFRRQGHEQYF. Supplemented by the reference TRBV7-3 and TRBJ2-7 proteins around the CDR3, the complete variable domain is GAGVSQTPSNKVTEKGKYVELRCDPISGHTALYWYRQSLGQGPEFLIYFQGTGAADDSGLPNDRFFAVRPEGSVSTLKIQRTERGDSAVYLCASSFRRQGHEQYFGPGTRLTVT.